Below, 13 T cell receptor beta chains from the same sample are listed, as sequenced in a study of shared clonotypes between healthy human individuals. Repertoires were generated with immunoSEQ multiplex PCR, while TCRdb's copy carries only in-frame clones and drops some. Among hundreds of thousands of clones listed, around 97% were seen once. The sample consisted of naive CD4+ T cells sorted from blood. Described subset: CD45RA+ positively selected. The receptors here all came from a woman in her thirties in good health.

The chain joins TRBV7-8 to TRBJ1-5; possibly TRBD1 for D (5 bases). The V and J ends lost 5 bases and 2 bases respectively, with 16 bases between them. Germline V gene sequence: CDR1 SGHVS, CDR2 FQNEAQ. This CDR3 has 16 amino acids. The CDR3: CASSVGRTGGNQPQHF. DNA for the CDR3: TGTGCCAGCAGCGTAGGAAGGACGGGGGGCAATCAGCCCCAGCATTTT.

This chain joins TRBV19 and TRBJ1-5, with D tentatively TRBD1 (5 bases). Germline CDR1 reads LNHDA; CDR2 reads SQIVND (reference sequence). This CDR3 comprises 17 residues. Trimming removed 5 bases at V and 6 bases at J, with 23 bases between. The CDR3 DNA is TGTGCCAGTAGTCCCGAGGGTGAGGGACGGGGAAGTCAGCCCCAGCATTTT. It translates to CASSPEGEGRGSQPQHF.

The gene calls are TRBV19 and TRBJ2-1; perhaps TRBD2 as D (6 bases). This CDR3 spans 16 amino acids. From germline, CDR1 is LNHDA and CDR2 SQIVND (reference sequence). V lost 2 bases, J lost 8 bases, and 19 bases lay in between. CDR3 coding DNA: TGTGCCAGTAGTATATTTTTGTTCGGGAGTGGAGATGAGCAGTTCTTC. Its protein is CASSIFLFGSGDEQFF.

The chain employs TRBV15 and TRBJ1-3, with unresolved D. The V and J ends lost 0 bases and 8 bases respectively, with 11 bases between them. This CDR3 contains 14 residues. Germline lookup yields CDR1 LNHNV and CDR2 YYDKDF (reference sequence). CDR3 DNA sequence: TGTGCCACCAGCAGAGATGAGTCGCCCGACACCATATATTTT. Protein: CATSRDESPDTIYF.

V usage is TRBV10-1 and J usage is TRBJ2-7; TRBD1 agrees at 7 bases. Trimming at V came to 6 bases and at J to 4 bases, leaving 6 bases not matched to a gene. CDR1 WNHNN and CDR2 SYGVQD come from the germline V gene (reference sequence). There are 13 residues in the CDR3. CDR3 sequence (DNA): TGCGCCAGCAGCCGACAGGGAGCTTACGAGCAGTACTTC. This encodes CASSRQGAYEQYF.

The chain combines TRBV5-1 with TRBJ2-7; tentatively, D is TRBD1 (6 bases). Trimming took off 7 bases at V and 3 bases at J, with 14 bases between the two ends. This CDR3 has 13 residues. Looked up from germline, CDR1 is SGHRS and CDR2 is YFSETQ. DNA for the CDR3: TGCGCCAGCGGCCGAGAAGGGGGCTACGAGCAGTACTTC. Its translation: CASGREGGYEQYF.

This chain's CDR3 is CASRRDADTQYF. In nucleotides, the CDR3 is TGTGCCTCGAGGCGGGACGCAGATACGCAGTATTTT. V usage is TRBV5-4 and J usage is TRBJ2-3; a possible D gene is TRBD2 (6 bases). Between the trimmed V and J ends, which lost 10 bases and 4 bases, there was a span of 13 bases. This CDR3 contains 12 residues. The V gene's germline CDR1 is SGHNT and CDR2 YYREEE (reference sequence).

The chain recombines TRBV10-3 with TRBJ2-6; 14 nucleotides align to TRBD2. The CDR3 has 18 amino acids. After removal of 6 bases from V and 3 bases from J, the junction contained 7 bases not matched to a gene. CDR1 and CDR2 from the germline V gene are ENHRY and SYGVKD. In DNA, the CDR3 is TGTGCCATCAGGACGGGACTAGCGGGAGCGTATGGGGCCAACGTCCTGACTTTC. Its translation: CAIRTGLAGAYGANVLTF.

The rearrangement joins TRBV29-1 to TRBJ2-2; 8 bases line up with TRBD1. The length of the CDR3 is 14 residues. Germline CDR1 reads SQVTM; CDR2 reads ANQGSEA. With 7 bases clipped from V and 6 bases from J, the junction kept 10 bases outside the gene matches. The CDR3 spells CSGRQGKGAGELFF. CDR3 DNA sequence: TGCAGCGGACGACAGGGGAAGGGGGCCGGGGAGCTGTTTTTT.

The chain carries TRBV5-1 and TRBJ1-5; TRBD1 is a possible D gene (5 bases). V was shortened by 4 bases and J by 4 bases, with 12 bases between the two germline ends. Looked up from germline, CDR1 is SGHRS and CDR2 is YFSETQ. The CDR3 is 14 residues long. CDR3 nucleotide sequence: TGCGCCAGCAGCACGGGGGAAGGAAATCAGCCCCAGCATTTT. Protein: CASSTGEGNQPQHF.

V usage is TRBV6-6 and J usage is TRBJ1-1; D may be TRBD1 (5 bases). Germline V CDR1 and CDR2: MNHNY, SVGAGI (reference sequence). V gave up 2 bases and J gave up 5 bases, with 12 bases separating them. The CDR3 is 14 amino acids. In DNA form, the CDR3 reads TGTGCCAGCAGTTACGGGGACTCTCGGACTGAAGCTTTCTTT. Protein: CASSYGDSRTEAFF.

This clone has more than one count but fewer than ten. The chain joins TRBV6-6 to TRBJ1-4; tentative D call: TRBD1 (5 bases). Germline values: CDR1 MNHNY, CDR2 SVGAGI (reference sequence). The V end lost 0 bases, the J end lost 0 bases, and 8 bases lay between the germline ends. This CDR3 has 16 residues. The CDR3 region has the DNA TGTGCCAGCAGTTACTCGCAACAGGCAACTAATGAAAAACTGTTTTTT. Its translation is CASSYSQQATNEKLFF.

The chain uses TRBV28 and TRBJ1-2; a possible D gene is TRBD1 (5 bases). The ends were cut back, 1 base at V and 4 bases at J, with 10 bases in the middle. The CDR3 sequence is 14 residues long. Germline CDR1 MDHEN, CDR2 SYDVKM. The CDR3 protein is CASSLLSRVYGYTF. The CDR3 DNA is TGTGCCAGCAGTTTATTATCCAGGGTCTATGGCTACACCTTC.